These 10 T cell receptor beta chains were all obtained from the same sample, sequenced in a study of T cells in Graves' hyperthyroidism and ophthalmopathy. TCR beta CDR3 region amplification was performed from RNA transcripts. HTBI primers were used for first-round RT-PCR of the TCR CDR3. TCRdb fed the multiplex PCR reads into MiXCR, producing one record per CDR3 protein. This sample has hundreds of thousands of distinct CDR3 sequences, with roughly 20% found just once. Sample: blood. Receptors were obtained from a woman between 45 and 60 years old with Graves' hyperthyroidism that later progressed to Graves' ophthalmopathy.

This chain uses TRBV19 with TRBJ2-3; D could derive from TRBD1 or TRBD2 (5 bases each). Deletions cut 8 bases from V and 6 bases from J, with 12 bases between. The germline V gene encodes CDR1 LNHDA and CDR2 SQIVND (reference sequence). This CDR3 comprises 12 residues. In nucleotides, the CDR3 is TGTGCCAGTGCGAAGGGGACCGATACGCAGTATTTT. Amino acid sequence: CASAKGTDTQYF.

The chain uses TRBV7-3 and TRBJ2-3, with TRBD2 matching over 11 bases. The germline V gene has CDR1 SGHTA and CDR2 FQGTGA. The CDR3 has 15 amino acids. J gave up 5 bases and V 3 bases, and 4 bases lay outside the gene matches. The CDR3 nucleotides read TGTGCCAGCAGCTTGACTAGCGGGGTGGAAGATACGCAGTATTTT. Translated, it gives CASSLTSGVEDTQYF.

In DNA, the CDR3 is TGTGCCATCCGAGACGGGGTTGGCACAGATACGCAGTATTTT. Protein sequence: CAIRDGVGTDTQYF. This rearrangement joins TRBV10-3 to TRBJ2-3; possible D gene TRBD2, 5 bases. The V gene lost 8 bases and the J gene lost 1 base, with 13 bases spanning the gap. Germline assignment: CDR1 ENHRY and CDR2 SYGVKD. This CDR3 has 14 residues.

This clonotype was picked up many times. V is TRBV12-3 or TRBV12-4 and J is TRBJ1-1; D gene ambiguous. V was cut by 7 bases and J by 1 base, with 10 bases left in between. CDR3 length equals 13 residues. The CDR3 coding sequence is TGTGCCAGCATGTTGGGCCAGAACACTGAAGCTTTCTTT. It codes for CASMLGQNTEAFF.

In DNA, the CDR3 is TGCAGTGCTACAACGGACAGCTATGGCTACACCTTC. Its protein is CSATTDSYGYTF. The rearrangement joins TRBV20-1 to TRBJ1-2; perhaps TRBD1 as D (6 bases). CDR1 and CDR2 from the germline V gene are DFQATT and SNEGSKA (reference sequence). Trimming cost V 4 bases and J 4 bases, with 10 bases left between them. The CDR3 is made up of 12 amino acids.

About this clonotype: This clone may be a read error of a much larger clone one base away. The rearrangement links TRBV3-1 to TRBJ2-5; D is tentatively TRBD1 or TRBD2 (5 bases each). CDR1 and CDR2 from the germline V gene are LGHDT and YNNKEL (reference sequence). V lost 0 bases to trimming and J lost 10 bases, with 12 bases between them. There are 13 residues in the CDR3. CDR3 sequence (DNA): TGTGCCAGCAGCCAAGATCTCGAGGGGATCCAGTACTTC. It is translated as CASSQDLEGIQYF.

V gene TRBV20-1 combines with J gene TRBJ2-5; D unresolved. The ends were cut back, 3 bases at V and 3 bases at J, with 11 bases in the middle. CDR1 is DFQATT, CDR2 SNEGSKA, per germline (reference sequence). This CDR3 has 13 amino acids. DNA for the CDR3: TGCAGTGCTAGTACGGCCTGGAAAGAGACCCAGTACTTC. This translates into CSASTAWKETQYF.

The chain combines TRBV7-9 with TRBJ1-2, with D unclear. Trimming took off 3 bases at V and 7 bases at J, with 12 bases between the two ends. CDR1 is SEHNR and CDR2 is FQNEAQ in the germline V gene (reference sequence). CDR3 length: 13 amino acids. As DNA, the CDR3 is TGTGCCAGCAGCTTTTCTGAAGAGTCTGGCTACACCTTC. It codes for CASSFSEESGYTF.

V and J are TRBV25-1 and TRBJ1-4; D unresolved. This CDR3 has 12 residues. V lost 1 base, J lost 8 bases, and 5 bases lay in between. CDR1 and CDR2 (germline): MGHDK, SYGVNS. The CDR3 loop reads CASSESWEKLFF. DNA of the CDR3: TGTGCCAGCAGTGAATCCTGGGAAAAACTGTTTTTT.

The V gene is TRBV10-1, the J gene TRBJ1-3; tentative D call: TRBD1 (6 bases). Trimming cost V 7 bases and J 0 bases, with 16 bases left between them. CDR1 WNHNN and CDR2 SYGVQD come from the germline V gene (reference sequence). This CDR3 region has 16 residues. As DNA, the CDR3 is TGCGCCAGCACCACGACAGGCCGCCGCTCTGGAAACACCATATATTTT. Amino acid sequence: CASTTTGRRSGNTIYF.